Listed below are T cell receptor beta chains from one sample, sequenced in a study of cytomegalovirus exposure and HLA in healthy donors. Sequencing was performed with immunoSEQ multiplex PCR; in TCRdb, only in-frame clones are kept and a portion is missing. The sample consists of some 77,000 clones, approximately 79% of them appearing once. The sequencing sample was made of PBMCs. Receptors were obtained from a woman in her thirties or forties in good health and CMV-seropositive. The CDR3 runs from the conserved cysteine through the conserved F or W. Fields, in order: J gene, D gene, V gene, CDR3 DNA, CDR3 protein. The D gene is left open where the match is weak.

TRBJ1-2 | TRBD1 | TRBV29-1 | TGCAGCGTCGCCGGGACAGAGGTTAACTATGGCTACACCTTC | CSVAGTEVNYGYTF
TRBJ2-3 | TRBD2 | TRBV7-2 | TGTGCCAGCAGCCACGAGGCTAGCGGGACCGCCTACACAGATACGCAGTATTTT | CASSHEASGTAYTDTQYF
TRBJ2-1 | - | TRBV9 | TGTGCCAGCAGCCCAAAGGAGGCGGGAACGCCCTACAATGAGCAGTTCTTC | CASSPKEAGTPYNEQFF
TRBJ2-7 | TRBD1 | TRBV27 | TGTGCCAGCAGTATGGGACAGCTCTACGAGCAGTACTTC | CASSMGQLYEQYF
TRBJ1-1 | - | TRBV28 | TGTGCCAGCAGATCGACAGTGAACACTGAAGCTTTCTTT | CASRSTVNTEAFF
TRBJ2-1 | - | TRBV5-8 | TGTGCCAGCAGCTTTGGGGGCCCCTACAATGAGCAGTTCTTC | CASSFGGPYNEQFF
TRBJ1-5 | - | TRBV19 | TGTGCCAGTACCCCCAGGCGGGCGCAGCCCCAGCATTTT | CASTPRRAQPQHF
TRBJ1-2 | - | TRBV30 | TGTGCCTGGAGCCCCTCCGCGGGGAGCTACACCTTC | CAWSPSAGSYTF
TRBJ2-4 | TRBD1 | TRBV29-1 | TGCAGCGTGGGGGACAGGTTAGCCAAAAACATTCAGTACTTC | CSVGDRLAKNIQYF
TRBJ2-3 | TRBD2 | TRBV5-1 | TGCGCCAGCAGCTTGGCCAGTGGGACTAGGAACACAGATATGCAGTATTTT | CASSLASGTRNTDMQYF
TRBJ2-3 | - | TRBV28 | TGTGCCAGCAGTTCCCCCTGGACAGGCACAGATACGCAGTATTTT | CASSSPWTGTDTQYF
TRBJ1-6 | TRBD1 | TRBV11-2 | TGTGCCAGCAGTGATTACCCGGGACAGTTCGATTCACCCCTCCACTTT | CASSDYPGQFDSPLHF
TRBJ2-1 | - | TRBV19 | TGTGCCAGTCACGGACTCGGAAATTACAATGAGCAGTTCTTC | CASHGLGNYNEQFF
TRBJ2-2 | - | TRBV4-1 | TGCGCCAGCAGCCAAGGGCTGTCGGGCACCGGGGAGCTGTTTTTT | CASSQGLSGTGELFF
TRBJ1-5 | - | TRBV15 | TGTGCCACCAGTCCGACAGGAGCCTCATATAGCAATCAGCCCCAGCATTTT | CATSPTGASYSNQPQHF
TRBJ2-2 | TRBD1 | TRBV27 | TGTGCCAGCAGGAACAGGGGGCGAGGGGAGCTGTTTTTT | CASRNRGRGELFF
TRBJ1-2 | TRBD1 | TRBV6-1 | TGTGCCAGCAGTGAAATCTTGGGACAGGGTAACTATGGCTACACCTTC | CASSEILGQGNYGYTF
TRBJ2-7 | - | TRBV4-1 | TGCGCCAGCAGCCAGCGGGATTTGGACTACGAGCAGTACTTC | CASSQRDLDYEQYF